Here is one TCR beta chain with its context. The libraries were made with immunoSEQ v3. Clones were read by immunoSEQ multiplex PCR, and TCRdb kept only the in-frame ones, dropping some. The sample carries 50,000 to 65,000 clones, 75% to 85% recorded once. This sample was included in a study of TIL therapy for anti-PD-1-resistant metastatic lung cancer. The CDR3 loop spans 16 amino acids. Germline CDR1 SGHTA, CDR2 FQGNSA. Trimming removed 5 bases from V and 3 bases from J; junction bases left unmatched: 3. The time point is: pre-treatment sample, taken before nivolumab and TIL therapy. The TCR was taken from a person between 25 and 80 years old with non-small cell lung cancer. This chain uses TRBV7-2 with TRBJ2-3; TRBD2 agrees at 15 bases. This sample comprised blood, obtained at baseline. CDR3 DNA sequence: TGTGCCAGCAGCACCGGACTAGCGGGAGGGACAGATACGCAGTATTTT. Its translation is CASSTGLAGGTDTQYF.